This T cell receptor (beta chain) was observed in a study of CD8+ T cells in alopecia areata. Once RNA had been extracted, it was reverse transcribed into cDNA to act as the sequencing template. TCRdb's table, derived via immunoSEQ multiplex PCR, lists solely in-frame clones and lacks some. The table includes 110,000 or so clones, around three fifths detected once. Germline V gene lookup returns CDR1 LGHNA and CDR2 YSLEER. V lost 0 bases and J 5 bases, leaving 16 bases between the germline ends. This CDR3 is 16 amino acids long. Treatment denoted: oral pan-JAK inhibitor, 5-10 mg twice daily. The receptor was derived from a human donor with alopecia areata. This chain uses TRBV4-3 with TRBJ2-5; D is uncertain. This specimen consisted of CD4+ T cells sorted from blood, obtained at week 24, from a patient treated with tofacitinib. This chain's CDR3 is CASSQDPWVRTETQYF. CDR3 in DNA: TGCGCCAGCAGCCAAGATCCATGGGTGCGGACGGAGACCCAGTACTTC.